The T cell receptor beta chain under discussion was sequenced for a study of Ad26.COV2.S vaccination and SARS-CoV-2 variants. Study-wide findings and caveats: There was a possibility that the TCR breadth and depth analyses underestimated total T cell responses.

As for treatment: around 19 received Ad26.COV2.S at low or high dose, single or two shots; a few received placebo; per-sample allocation not given. Sampling occurred on day 63 after the first vaccine or placebo injection. This person who donated was an adult of 18-55 years in Boston. An Ad26 vector that expressed Wuhan-strain SARS-CoV-2 spike constituted the vaccine. The protocol was immunoSEQ multiplex PCR, while the TCRdb copy is restricted to in-frame clones and leaves out a portion. The data hold about 680,000 clones, with approximately 88% observed a single time. The CDR3 runs 14 residues. V shed 6 bases and J shed 6 bases, with 15 bases lying between them. Germline CDR1 reads MNHEY; CDR2 reads SVGAGI. Of note for this clone: Its antigen is unidentified.

The TCR was taken from a person aged 18-60 years who received the Ad26.COV2.S COVID-19 vaccine or a placebo. Source: peripheral blood, taken in a trial of Ad26.COV2.S vaccine versus placebo. The rearrangement uses TRBV6-5 and TRBJ1-5; perhaps TRBD1 as D (6 bases). The CDR3 reads CASSRRGAGQPQHF. The CDR3 nucleotides read TGTGCCAGCAGCCGTCGGGGGGCCGGTCAGCCCCAGCATTTT.